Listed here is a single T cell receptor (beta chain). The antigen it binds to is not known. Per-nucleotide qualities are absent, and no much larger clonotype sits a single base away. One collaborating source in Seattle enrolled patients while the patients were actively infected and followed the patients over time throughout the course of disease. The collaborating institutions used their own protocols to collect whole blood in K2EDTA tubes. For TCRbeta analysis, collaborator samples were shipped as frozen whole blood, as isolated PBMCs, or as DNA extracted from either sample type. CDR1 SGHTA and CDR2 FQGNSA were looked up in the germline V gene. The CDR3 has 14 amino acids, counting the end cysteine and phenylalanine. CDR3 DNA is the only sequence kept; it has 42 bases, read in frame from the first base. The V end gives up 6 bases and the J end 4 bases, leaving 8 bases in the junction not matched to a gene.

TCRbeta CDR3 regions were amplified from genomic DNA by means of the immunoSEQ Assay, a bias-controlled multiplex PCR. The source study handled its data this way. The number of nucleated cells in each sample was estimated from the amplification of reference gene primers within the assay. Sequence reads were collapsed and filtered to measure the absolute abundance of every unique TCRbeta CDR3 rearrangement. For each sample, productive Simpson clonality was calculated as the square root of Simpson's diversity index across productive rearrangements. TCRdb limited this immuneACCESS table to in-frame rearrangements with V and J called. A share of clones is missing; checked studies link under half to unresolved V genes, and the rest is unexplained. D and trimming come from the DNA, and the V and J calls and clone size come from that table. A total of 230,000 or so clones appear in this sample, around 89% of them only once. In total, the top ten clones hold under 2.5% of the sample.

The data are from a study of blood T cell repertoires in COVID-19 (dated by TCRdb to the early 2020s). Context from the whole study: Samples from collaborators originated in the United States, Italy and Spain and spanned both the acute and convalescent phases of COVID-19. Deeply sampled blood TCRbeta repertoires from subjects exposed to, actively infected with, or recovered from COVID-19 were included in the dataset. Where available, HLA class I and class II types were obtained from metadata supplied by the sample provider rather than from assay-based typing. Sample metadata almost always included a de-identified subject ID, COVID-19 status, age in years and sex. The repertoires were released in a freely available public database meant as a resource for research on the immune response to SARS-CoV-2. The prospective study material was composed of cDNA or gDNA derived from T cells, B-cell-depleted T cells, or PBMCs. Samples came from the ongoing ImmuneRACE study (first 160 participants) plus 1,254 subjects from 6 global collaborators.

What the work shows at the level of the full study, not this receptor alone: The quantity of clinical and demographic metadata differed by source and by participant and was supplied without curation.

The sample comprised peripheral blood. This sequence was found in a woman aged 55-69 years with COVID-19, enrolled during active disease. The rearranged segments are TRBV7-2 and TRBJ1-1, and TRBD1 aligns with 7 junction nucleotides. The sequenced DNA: TGTGCCAGCAGTATAGGTAACAGGGGCACTGAAGCTTTCTTT. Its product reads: CASSIGNRGTEAFF.